The T cell receptor beta chain described here comes from a study of T cells expressing NK-cell markers. TCRdb reworked the 5' RACE reads into one entry per CDR3 protein, no DNA. Recorded for this sample: 450,000 to 600,000 distinct CDR3 sequences. Germline V gives CDR1 SGHRS, CDR2 YFSETQ. The CDR3 is 16 residues long. This clonotype was sampled from a man aged 18 to 30 in good health. The chain couples TRBV5-1 to TRBJ2-4; TCRdb reports TRBD1, a call that lacks DNA to check it against. Sequencing was performed on blood T cells: a sorted CD56 or NKG2C T cell subset, CD4+ or CD8+ T cells, or bulk PBMC T cells (not recorded which). The CDR3 spells CASSLEGGTVKNIQYF.